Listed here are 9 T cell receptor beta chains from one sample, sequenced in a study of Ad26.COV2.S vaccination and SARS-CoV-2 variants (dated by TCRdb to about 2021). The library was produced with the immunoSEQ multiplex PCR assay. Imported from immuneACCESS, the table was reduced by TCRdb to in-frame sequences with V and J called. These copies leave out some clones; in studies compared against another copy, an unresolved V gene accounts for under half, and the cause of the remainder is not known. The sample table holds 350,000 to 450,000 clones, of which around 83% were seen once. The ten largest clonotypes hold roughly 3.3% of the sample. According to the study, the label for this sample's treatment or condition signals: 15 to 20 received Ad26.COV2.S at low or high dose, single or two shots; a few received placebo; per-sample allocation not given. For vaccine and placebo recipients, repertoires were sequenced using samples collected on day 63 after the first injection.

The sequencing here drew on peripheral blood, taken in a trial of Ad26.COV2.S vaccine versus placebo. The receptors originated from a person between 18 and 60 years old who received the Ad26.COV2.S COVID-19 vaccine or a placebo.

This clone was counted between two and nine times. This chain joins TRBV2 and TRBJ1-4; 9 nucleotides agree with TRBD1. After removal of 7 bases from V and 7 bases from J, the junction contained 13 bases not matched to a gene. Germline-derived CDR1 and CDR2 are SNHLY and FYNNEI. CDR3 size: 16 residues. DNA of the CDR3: TGTGCCAGCAAGGTGGGACAGGGAAGATTCGGTGAAAAACTGTTTTTT. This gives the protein CASKVGQGRFGEKLFF.

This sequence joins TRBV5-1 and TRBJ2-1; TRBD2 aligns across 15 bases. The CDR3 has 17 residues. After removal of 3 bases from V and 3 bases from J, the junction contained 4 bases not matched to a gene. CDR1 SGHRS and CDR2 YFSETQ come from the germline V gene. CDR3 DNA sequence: TGCGCCAGCAGCTCGGGACTAGCGGGGGGACTCTACAATGAGCAGTTCTTC. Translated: CASSSGLAGGLYNEQFF.

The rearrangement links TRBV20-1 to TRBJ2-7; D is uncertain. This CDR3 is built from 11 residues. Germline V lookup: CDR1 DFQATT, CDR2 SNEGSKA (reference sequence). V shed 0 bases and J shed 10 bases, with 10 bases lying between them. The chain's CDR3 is CSARDPGEQYF. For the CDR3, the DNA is TGCAGTGCTAGAGACCCGGGCGAACAGTACTTC.

Written as DNA, the CDR3 is TGTGCCAGCAGCGCCACTAGCGGGGGGGAGGCATTAGCCAAAAACATTCAGTACTTC. Translation: CASSATSGGEALAKNIQYF. This chain joins TRBV9 and TRBJ2-4; the match to TRBD2 covers 13 bases. The V gene's germline CDR1 is SGDLS and CDR2 YYNGEE. There are 19 residues in the CDR3. The V segment lost 3 bases and the J segment 0 bases; nucleotides outside the gene matches: 9. The full variable domain, its missing parts supplied by reference TRBV9 and TRBJ2-4, is DSGVTQTPKHLITATGQRVTLRCSPRSGDLSVYWYQQSLDQGLQFLIQYYNGEERAKGNILERFSAQQFPDLHSELNLSSLELGDSALYFCASSATSGGEALAKNIQYFGAGTRLSVL.

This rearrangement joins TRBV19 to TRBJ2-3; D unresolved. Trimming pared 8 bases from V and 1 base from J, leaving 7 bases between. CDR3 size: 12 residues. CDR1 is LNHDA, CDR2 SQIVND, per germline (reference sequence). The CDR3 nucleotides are TGTGCCAGTTCGCCACGCACAGATACGCAGTATTTT. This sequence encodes CASSPRTDTQYF.

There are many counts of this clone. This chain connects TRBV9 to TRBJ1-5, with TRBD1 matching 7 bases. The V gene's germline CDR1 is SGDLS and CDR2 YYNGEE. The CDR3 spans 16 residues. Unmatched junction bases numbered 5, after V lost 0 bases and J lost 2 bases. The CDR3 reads CASSVDGRGGNQPQHF. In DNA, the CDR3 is TGTGCCAGCAGCGTAGATGGCAGGGGGGGCAATCAGCCCCAGCATTTT.

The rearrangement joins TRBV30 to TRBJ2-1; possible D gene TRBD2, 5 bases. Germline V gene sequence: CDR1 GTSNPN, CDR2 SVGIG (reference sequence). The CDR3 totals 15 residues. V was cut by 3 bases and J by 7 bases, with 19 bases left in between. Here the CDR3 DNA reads TGTGCCTGGAGGACCCTCAGCGGCAGGAGAAATGAGCAGTTCTTC. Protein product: CAWRTLSGRRNEQFF.

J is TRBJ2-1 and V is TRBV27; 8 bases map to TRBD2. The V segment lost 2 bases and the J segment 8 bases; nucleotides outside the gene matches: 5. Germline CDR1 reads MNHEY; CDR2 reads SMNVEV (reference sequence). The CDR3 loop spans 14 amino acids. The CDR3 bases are TGTGCCAGCAGTTTACGGGGGACTAGAGATGAGCAGTTCTTC. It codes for CASSLRGTRDEQFF.

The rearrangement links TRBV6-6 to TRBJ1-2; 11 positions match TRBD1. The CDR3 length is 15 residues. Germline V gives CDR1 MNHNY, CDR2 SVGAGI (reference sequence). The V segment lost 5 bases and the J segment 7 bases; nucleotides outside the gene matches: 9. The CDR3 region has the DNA TGTGCCAGCAGTCAACTACGGGACAGGGGGTTTGGCTACACCTTC. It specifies CASSQLRDRGFGYTF.